The 21 T cell receptor beta chains in this list originate from one sample, sequenced in a study of control samples from healthy donors and cancer patients. Assay: immunoSEQ multiplex PCR; the TCRdb copy retains only in-frame clones and omits some. The profile shows some 99,000 clones, about 89% of them singletons. The sample comprised blood. Source of these receptors: a woman between 50 and 59 years old in good health.

V is TRBV9 and J is TRBJ2-1, with 8 bases aligning to TRBD2. With V trimmed by 7 bases and J by 8 bases, 17 bases remained unmatched. The CDR3 is 16 residues long. Germline assignment: CDR1 SGDLS and CDR2 YYNGEE. CDR3 protein: CASGTEAGGLGYEQFF. For the CDR3, the DNA is TGTGCCAGCGGCACCGAGGCGGGAGGCCTGGGGTATGAGCAGTTCTTC.

The rearrangement joins TRBV3-1 (or the pseudogene TRBV3-2) to TRBJ2-5, with 8 bases fitting TRBD1. The V segment lost 2 bases and the J segment 1 base; nucleotides outside the gene matches: 12. Germline V gives CDR1 LGHDT, CDR2 YNNKEL (reference sequence). This CDR3 region has 18 residues. This chain's CDR3 is CASSQTRARDRSQETQYF. Written as DNA, the CDR3 is TGTGCCAGCAGCCAAACGAGGGCAAGGGACAGGAGCCAAGAGACCCAGTACTTC.

This chain uses TRBV7-9 with TRBJ2-1, with 7 nucleotides matching TRBD2. The junction had 4 bases not matched to a gene; V was cut back by 5 bases and J by 3 bases. The CDR3 is 14 amino acids. Per the germline V gene, CDR1 is SEHNR and CDR2 is FQNEAQ (reference sequence). CDR3 region: CASSPRGDYNEQFF. DNA for the CDR3: TGTGCCAGCAGCCCCCGGGGGGACTACAATGAGCAGTTCTTC. Filled out from reference TRBV7-9 and TRBJ2-1, the complete variable domain reads DTGVSQNPRHKITKRGQNVTFRCDPISEHNRLYWYRQTLGQGPEFLTYFQNEAQLEKSRLLSDRFSAERPKGSFSTLEIQRTEQGDSAMYLCASSPRGDYNEQFFGPGTRLTVL.

The chain employs TRBV4-1 and TRBJ1-5, with a weak D call TRBD1 (5 bases). Germline V gene data show CDR1 as MGHRA and CDR2 as YSYEKL. This CDR3 has 16 amino acids. The V end was cut by 3 bases, the J end by 5 bases, with 17 bases between. This CDR3 is CASSQGGGRFDQPQHF. As DNA, the CDR3 is TGCGCCAGCAGCCAGGGGGGAGGGAGGTTCGATCAGCCCCAGCATTTT.

As for this clone: Different DNA sequences within this sample yield the same CDR3. The rearrangement links TRBV15 to TRBJ1-1, with D perhaps TRBD1 (5 bases). Germline CDR1 is LNHNV and CDR2 is YYDKDF (reference sequence). The CDR3 contains 13 residues. V lost 5 bases, J lost 1 base, and 8 bases lay in between. DNA of the CDR3: TGTGCCACCAGCCGCACAGGGAACACTGAAGCTTTCTTT. It specifies CATSRTGNTEAFF.

V and J are TRBV3-1 (or the pseudogene TRBV3-2) and TRBJ2-7; TRBD1 is a possible D gene (5 bases). Trimming cost V 7 bases and J 7 bases, with 14 bases left between them. From germline, CDR1 is LGHDT and CDR2 YNNKEL (reference sequence). The CDR3 consists of 12 residues. This CDR3 reads CASTRVSGEQYF. The CDR3 DNA sequence: TGTGCCAGCACCAGGGTGTCTGGGGAGCAGTACTTC.

V usage is TRBV6-2 or TRBV6-3 and J usage is TRBJ2-5; D gene ambiguous. This CDR3 contains 11 residues. With 5 bases removed from V and 5 bases from J, the gap between germline ends came to 6 bases. Germline CDR1 and CDR2: MNHEY and SVGEGT. The CDR3 region is CASSKRETQYF. CDR3 DNA: TGTGCCAGCAGTAAAAGGGAGACCCAGTACTTC.

The chain recombines TRBV6-2 or TRBV6-3 with TRBJ2-3, with no clear D. The CDR3 is 12 residues long. Trimming removed 4 bases at V and 5 bases at J, with 7 bases between. Germline assignment: CDR1 MNHEY and CDR2 SVGEGT. As DNA, the CDR3 is TGTGCCAGCAGTTCGTCGGGAGATACGCAGTATTTT. This gives the protein CASSSSGDTQYF.

This rearrangement joins TRBV24-1 to TRBJ2-1; D is tentatively TRBD1 or TRBD2 (6 bases each). This CDR3 has 15 amino acids. The V and J ends lost 5 bases and 14 bases respectively, with 24 bases between them. Germline V gives CDR1 KGHDR, CDR2 SFDVKD. In DNA form, the CDR3 reads TGTGCCACCAGTGCCGCTGCCCCCAGGGGACTGGGGGAGTTCTTC. This encodes CATSAAAPRGLGEFF.

This chain uses TRBV3-1 (or the pseudogene TRBV3-2) with TRBJ1-1, with D unresolved. This CDR3 has 14 residues. CDR1 LGHDT and CDR2 YNNKEL come from the germline V gene (reference sequence). Trimming cost V 6 bases and J 4 bases, with 15 bases left between them. CDR3 nucleotides: TGTGCCAGCAGTGGGTCGGGTGTTGTCACTGAAGCTTTCTTT. Its protein is CASSGSGVVTEAFF.

The chain joins TRBV5-1 to TRBJ2-4, with 8 positions matching TRBD1. V gave up 4 bases and J gave up 8 bases; unmatched junction bases: 8. CDR3 size: 14 residues. Germline CDR1 SGHRS, CDR2 YFSETQ. The CDR3, as DNA: TGCGCCAGCAGCGCCGGACAGGGTGGGTACATTCAGTACTTC. It codes for CASSAGQGGYIQYF.

This clone was seen just once. The rearrangement uses TRBV7-7 and TRBJ2-7, with 7 bases that match TRBD2. The CDR3 has 14 amino acids. The germline V gene has CDR1 SSHAT and CDR2 FNYEAQ (reference sequence). The V gene end was trimmed by 5 bases and the J gene end by 6 bases; junction bases not matched to a gene: 10. The CDR3 bases are TGTGCCAGCAGCCCGGGACCTACGGGGGGCGAGCAGTACTTC. It specifies CASSPGPTGGEQYF.

The gene calls are TRBV11-3 and TRBJ1-1; no clear D gene. CDR1 is SGHNT, CDR2 YENEEA, per germline. V lost 1 base, J lost 4 bases, and 7 bases lay in between. This CDR3 contains 13 residues. The CDR3 DNA follows: TGTGCCAGCAGCTTAGCTAGGAGCACTGAAGCTTTCTTT. This encodes CASSLARSTEAFF.

This rearrangement joins TRBV5-6 to TRBJ1-2; 8 bases match TRBD1. Germline V lookup: CDR1 SGHDT, CDR2 YYEEEE. Unmatched junction bases numbered 11, after V lost 2 bases and J lost 2 bases. The CDR3 loop spans 17 amino acids. The CDR3 DNA is TGTGCCAGCAGCTTTCGGACAGGGAGGATAGGGAACTATGGCTACACCTTC. It specifies CASSFRTGRIGNYGYTF.

This clone was counted a single time. The V and J genes are TRBV6-5 and TRBJ2-5, with 9 nucleotides matching TRBD2. Looked up from germline, CDR1 is MNHEY and CDR2 is SVGAGI. CDR3 length equals 13 residues. J gave up 9 bases and V 7 bases, and 9 bases lay outside the gene matches. The CDR3 coding sequence is TGTGCCAGCATGCGGCTAGCGGGGCGGGCCCAGTACTTC. It is translated as CASMRLAGRAQYF.

V is TRBV10-3 and J is TRBJ2-2; D not resolved. Germline lookup yields CDR1 ENHRY and CDR2 SYGVKD. The CDR3 contains 15 residues. Trimming stripped 6 bases from V and 5 bases from J, with 16 bases between. The chain's CDR3 is CAIRRAAEWTGELFF. CDR3 DNA sequence: TGTGCCATCAGGCGCGCGGCCGAATGGACCGGGGAGCTGTTTTTT.

The chain combines TRBV19 with TRBJ2-1; no clear D. The germline CDR1 and CDR2 sequences are LNHDA and SQIVND (reference sequence). The CDR3 covers 12 residues. The V gene lost 3 bases and the J gene lost 10 bases, with 10 bases spanning the gap. The CDR3 nucleotides are TGTGCCAGTAGTATCAGCCTAGTAGAGCAGTTCTTC. Translated, it gives CASSISLVEQFF.

The chain couples TRBV2 to TRBJ2-2, with TRBD2 matching over 14 bases. Germline V lookup: CDR1 SNHLY, CDR2 FYNNEI. This CDR3 contains 17 residues. V trimming: 5 bases; J trimming: 0 bases; junction bases outside the gene matches: 2. CDR3 sequence reads: CASSWTSGRTNTGELFF. The CDR3, as DNA: TGTGCCAGCAGTTGGACTAGCGGGAGGACGAACACCGGGGAGCTGTTTTTT.

The V call is TRBV7-2, the J call TRBJ2-7; D remains ambiguous. This CDR3 comprises 13 residues. Deletions cut 5 bases from V and 3 bases from J, with 11 bases between. The germline CDR1 and CDR2 sequences are SGHTA and FQGNSA. The CDR3 protein is CASSPRRSYEQYV. The DNA for the CDR3 is TGTGCCAGCAGCCCCCGTCGGAGCTACGAGCAGTACGTC.

V gene TRBV19 combines with J gene TRBJ2-2, with D unresolved. CDR3 size: 13 residues. Germline V lookup: CDR1 LNHDA, CDR2 SQIVND (reference sequence). V dropped 1 base and J dropped 4 bases, with 4 bases sitting between them. This CDR3 is CASSIGPTGELFF. The CDR3 DNA reads TGTGCCAGTAGTATAGGACCCACCGGGGAGCTGTTTTTT.

The chain links TRBV25-1 to TRBJ1-2; unclear D gene. Germline V gene sequence: CDR1 MGHDK, CDR2 SYGVNS. Trimming pared 2 bases from V and 4 bases from J, leaving 8 bases between. This CDR3 is built from 13 residues. The CDR3 nucleotides are TGTGCCAGCAGTGAAGGTACGGTCTATGGCTACACCTTC. Amino acids: CASSEGTVYGYTF.